A selection of T cell receptor beta chains follows, all from one sample in a study of early T cells in non-severe SARS-CoV-2 infection. MiXCR was run by TCRdb on the 5' RACE reads, yielding one entry per CDR3 protein. The repertoire holds roughly 50,000 distinct CDR3 sequences, with 6.2% as singletons. Material: whole blood, obtained at baseline. The receptors derive from an adult who was a healthcare worker with PCR-confirmed SARS-CoV-2 infection or an uninfected control (not recorded which). CDR3s include the opening cysteine and the closing phenylalanine or tryptophan. The D gene is left open where the match is weak. Clone size is stated in some rows and not others, as once, few, many or a class when expanded.

TRBJ2-4 | - | many | TRBV11-2 | TGTGCCAGCACCGACTATCTGGGCATTCAGTACTTC | CASTDYLGIQYF
TRBJ2-1 | - | many | TRBV5-4 | TGTGCCAGCAGCCCCGTCGACCGGTTCGGGGGAGAGCAGTTCTTC | CASSPVDRFGGEQFF
TRBJ2-3 | TRBD2 | many | TRBV6-4 | TGTGCCAGCAGTGCGGGAGGGCATGATACGCAGTATTTT | CASSAGGHDTQYF
TRBJ2-5 | - | - | TRBV18 | TGTGCCAGCTCACCACCACCGTACGGAGAGACCCAGTACTTC | CASSPPPYGETQYF
TRBJ2-1 | - | few | TRBV12-3/TRBV12-4 | TGTGCCAGCAGTTTAAGCCATCTCCCCAGCAATGAGCAGTTCTTC | CASSLSHLPSNEQFF
TRBJ1-2 | TRBD1 | - | TRBV5-4 | TGTGCCAGCAGCCAGGACAGGTTTAACTATGGCTACACCTTC | CASSQDRFNYGYTF
TRBJ2-7 | - | many | TRBV2 | TGTGCCAGCAGCCCGACCAGAGGCGCCTACGAGCAGTACTTC | CASSPTRGAYEQYF
TRBJ2-5 | - | many | TRBV4-2 | TGTGCCAGCAGCCCCCATCGGGCAGCTCAAGAGACCCAGTACTTC | CASSPHRAAQETQYF
TRBJ2-1 | - | few | TRBV18 | TGTGCCAGCTCGCCACCGGGAGCCTCCAATGAGCAGTTCTTC | CASSPPGASNEQFF
TRBJ1-1 | - | few | TRBV3-1 | TGTGCCAGCAGCCGGTCGGTGAACACTGAAGCTTTCTTT | CASSRSVNTEAFF
TRBJ2-1 | TRBD2 | many | TRBV5-1 | TGCGCCAGCAGCGAGGGACTAGCGGGAGGAGGCGGGGAGCAGTTCTTC | CASSEGLAGGGGEQFF
TRBJ2-1 | - | many | TRBV7-2 | TGTGCCAGCAGCTTGGGGTACAATGAGCAGTTCTTC | CASSLGYNEQFF
TRBJ1-1 | - | many | TRBV7-8 | TGTGCCAGCCTACAGGGCCGGGGACGGACTGAAGCTTTCTTT | CASLQGRGRTEAFF
TRBJ2-5 | TRBD1 | many | TRBV18 | TGTGCCAGCTCACCACCGGACAGGGGAGTAGGGGAGACCCAGTACTTC | CASSPPDRGVGETQYF
TRBJ2-1 | - | few | TRBV5-1 | TGCGCCAGCAGCTCCGGGGGAGATGAGCAGTTCTTC | CASSSGGDEQFF
TRBJ2-5 | - | many | TRBV12-3/TRBV12-4 | TGTGCCAGCAGTTTAGTGGGGGCCCAGTACTTC | CASSLVGAQYF
TRBJ2-7 | - | - | TRBV21-1 | TGTGCCAGCAGCGCCTCTTCCGGGACAGACTACGAGCAGTACTTC | CASSASSGTDYEQYF
TRBJ2-2 | TRBD2 | - | TRBV4-2 | TGTGCCAGCAGCCCGCTAAGCGGGGAGAACACCGGGGAGCTGTTTTTT | CASSPLSGENTGELFF
TRBJ2-1 | - | many | TRBV3-1 | TGTGCCAGCAGCCAAGCCCCACTAGTATCCCACGGTGAGCAGTTCTTC | CASSQAPLVSHGEQFF
TRBJ1-3 | - | few | TRBV29-1 | TGCAGCGTTGGGATTGGGGGATCTGGAAACACCATATATTTT | CSVGIGGSGNTIYF
TRBJ2-2 | TRBD1 | few | TRBV11-3 | TGTGCCAGCAGCCCGGACAGGGAGTCCGGGGAGCTGTTTTTT | CASSPDRESGELFF
TRBJ2-1 | - | - | TRBV29-1 | TGCAGCGTTGATCGGAGGGGGATTGGTGATGAGCAGTTCTTC | CSVDRRGIGDEQFF
TRBJ2-7 | - | many | TRBV28 | TGTGCCAGCAGTTTATCCCCAGGAGGCTACGAGCAGTACTTC | CASSLSPGGYEQYF
TRBJ1-1 | - | few | TRBV24-1 | TGTGCCACCAGATACCGCAACGGTGCAGGGGCGGGCGCCGAAGCTTTCTTT | CATRYRNGAGAGAEAFF
TRBJ2-7 | TRBD1 | - | TRBV29-1 | TGCAGCGTTGAAGCCCGGGGACAGGGGGCCTCCTACGAGCAGTACTTC | CSVEARGQGASYEQYF
TRBJ1-1 | - | medium-sized | TRBV28 | TGTGCCAGCAGTTTCCCCACTGAAGCTTTCTTT | CASSFPTEAFF
TRBJ2-3 | - | few | TRBV18 | TGTGCCAGCTCACCAACAAGACGGGAGAGCACAGATACGCAGTATTTT | CASSPTRRESTDTQYF
TRBJ2-2 | - | many | TRBV6-1 | TGTGCCAGCAGTGAAGCGACAAGTACCGGGGAGCTGTTTTTT | CASSEATSTGELFF
TRBJ2-2 | - | many | TRBV2 | TGTGCCAGCAGTGAACACCCTAACAGGGCCGCGAACACCGGGGAGCTGTTTTTT | CASSEHPNRAANTGELFF
TRBJ2-7 | - | - | TRBV5-1 | TGCGCCAGCAGCAGGGACACGACCGCCGAGCAGTACTTC | CASSRDTTAEQYF
TRBJ2-7 | - | - | TRBV2 | TGTGCCGCCGGGGACGAAAGGGACGAGCAGTACTTC | CAAGDERDEQYF
TRBJ2-2 | TRBD2 | many | TRBV7-2 | TGTGCCAGCAGCCGGACTAGCGGGGCCGGCACCGGGGAGCTGTTTTTT | CASSRTSGAGTGELFF
TRBJ2-1 | - | many | TRBV12-3/TRBV12-4 | TGTGCCAGCAGTTTCGGTCTGTACAATGAGCAGTTCTTC | CASSFGLYNEQFF
TRBJ2-7 | TRBD1 | - | TRBV6-5 | TGTGCCAGCAGAAAGACAGGGGGCCACGAGCAGTACTTC | CASRKTGGHEQYF
TRBJ2-7 | - | few | TRBV11-2 | TGTGCCAGCAGCTTAGGGGGCGGGGTCCCGACCTACGAGCAGTACTTC | CASSLGGGVPTYEQYF
TRBJ2-7 | TRBD2 | few | TRBV3-1 | TGTGCCAGCAGCGGTACTAGCGGGAGTTCATGGAACGAGCAGTACTTC | CASSGTSGSSWNEQYF
TRBJ2-3 | - | few | TRBV1 | TGCACCAGCAGCCAAGTGCTAGCGTTCACAGATACGCAGTATTTT | CTSSQVLAFTDTQYF
TRBJ2-2 | - | medium-sized | TRBV28 | TGTGCCAGCAGCTTAACCGGGGAGCTGTTTTTT | CASSLTGELFF
TRBJ1-1 | - | many | TRBV29-1 | TGCAGCGTTGGGGGGGGATACACTGAAGCTTTCTTT | CSVGGGYTEAFF
TRBJ2-1 | TRBD1 | many | TRBV7-2 | TGTGCCAGCAGCGCTATTTTAGGGGGGACAGGGGGCCTCAATGAGCAGTTCTTC | CASSAILGGTGGLNEQFF
TRBJ2-3 | - | few | TRBV24-1 | TGTGCCACCTCACCCCGGGACACCTTGAATACGCAGTATTTT | CATSPRDTLNTQYF
TRBJ2-3 | TRBD2 | many | TRBV4-3 | TGCGCCAGCAGCCAAGATCTGACTAGCGGGCTGTTATCAGATACGCAGTATTTT | CASSQDLTSGLLSDTQYF
TRBJ2-7 | TRBD1 | many | TRBV20-1 | TGCAGTGCTAGCCCCCGGGACAGGGTCACCTACGAGCAGTACTTC | CSASPRDRVTYEQYF
TRBJ2-7 | - | few | TRBV6-2/TRBV6-3 | TGTGCCAGCCGGAGACCGGGCGACTACGAGCAGTACTTC | CASRRPGDYEQYF
TRBJ1-2 | TRBD1 | - | TRBV18 | TGTGCCAGCTCGCGTTCCGGGACAGGGAGCTATGGCTACACCTTC | CASSRSGTGSYGYTF
TRBJ1-2 | TRBD1 | many | TRBV14 | TGTGCCAGCAGCGGCCGGGACAGAAGAGGCTACACCTTC | CASSGRDRRGYTF
TRBJ1-2 | - | many | TRBV6-2/TRBV6-3 | TGTGCCAGCAGTTTACACCCATTGTCTAACTATGGCTACACCTTC | CASSLHPLSNYGYTF
TRBJ2-7 | TRBD1 | many | TRBV2 | TGTGCCAGCAGTGCTGGGACAGGGTTTTCCTACGAGCAGTACTTC | CASSAGTGFSYEQYF
TRBJ2-7 | - | few | TRBV20-1 | TGCAGTGCTGAGGGGGTCTACGAGCAGTACTTC | CSAEGVYEQYF
TRBJ1-4 | - | many | TRBV4-1 | TGCGCCAGCAGCCAGGAAGGGGAAAAACTGTTTTTT | CASSQEGEKLFF
TRBJ2-1 | - | few | TRBV27 | TGTGCCAGCAGTCTAGGGGGACAGGGACTAGTTTACAATGAGCAGTTCTTC | CASSLGGQGLVYNEQFF
TRBJ2-3 | TRBD1 | many | TRBV25-1 | TGTGCCAGCAGTGAGAGGGGGCCCACAGATACGCAGTATTTT | CASSERGPTDTQYF
TRBJ2-2 | - | many | TRBV5-1 | TGCGCCAGCAGCCCAATTTGGGGCAGAATGACCGGGGAGCTGTTTTTT | CASSPIWGRMTGELFF
TRBJ2-3 | TRBD1 | many | TRBV12-3/TRBV12-4 | TGTGCCAGCAGTTTACTAACTGGGACAGGGAGGACAGATACGCAGTATTTT | CASSLLTGTGRTDTQYF
TRBJ2-2 | - | - | TRBV20-1 | TGCAGTGCCCAGAAAGGCGTTTCGAACACCGGGGAGCTGTTTTTT | CSAQKGVSNTGELFF
TRBJ2-7 | TRBD1 | many | TRBV6-1 | TGTGCCAGCAGTGAAGCGGGACAGGGTTACGAGCAGTACTTC | CASSEAGQGYEQYF
TRBJ2-5 | - | - | TRBV29-1 | TGCAGCGTTGAAGGTCCCAGGGGTCAGGAGACCCAGTACTTC | CSVEGPRGQETQYF
TRBJ1-2 | - | - | TRBV25-1 | TGTGCCAGCAGCCTAGACTTCTATGGCTACACCTTC | CASSLDFYGYTF
TRBJ2-6 | - | many | TRBV5-4 | TGTGCCAGCAGTCGGTTGGGGACTTCTCGGGCCAACGTCCTGACTTTC | CASSRLGTSRANVLTF